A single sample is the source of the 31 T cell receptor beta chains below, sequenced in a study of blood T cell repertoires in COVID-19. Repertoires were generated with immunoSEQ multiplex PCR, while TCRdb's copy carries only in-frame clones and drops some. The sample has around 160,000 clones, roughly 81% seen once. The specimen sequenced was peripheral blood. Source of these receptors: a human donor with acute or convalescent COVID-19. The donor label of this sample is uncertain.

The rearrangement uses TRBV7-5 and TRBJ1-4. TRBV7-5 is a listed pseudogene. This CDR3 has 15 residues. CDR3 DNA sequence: TGTGTCAGAAGCCCGCCGGGACTGCTTAATGAAAAACTGTTTTTT. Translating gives CVRSPPGLLNEKLFF.

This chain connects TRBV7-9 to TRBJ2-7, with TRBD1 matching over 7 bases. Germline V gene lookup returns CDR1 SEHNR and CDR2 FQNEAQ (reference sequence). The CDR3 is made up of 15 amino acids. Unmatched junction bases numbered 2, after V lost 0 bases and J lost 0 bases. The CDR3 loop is CASSLAGDSSYEQYF. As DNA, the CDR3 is TGTGCCAGCAGCTTAGCAGGGGACAGCTCCTACGAGCAGTACTTC.

The CDR3 here is CASSATATEAFF. The CDR3 DNA is TGTGCCAGCAGTGCGACAGCTACTGAAGCTTTCTTT. The chain couples TRBV6-6 to TRBJ1-1; D is perhaps TRBD1 (5 bases). The length of the CDR3 is 12 residues. The germline gives CDR1 MNHNY, CDR2 SVGAGI (reference sequence). Trimming removed 5 bases from V and 5 bases from J, with 9 bases in between.

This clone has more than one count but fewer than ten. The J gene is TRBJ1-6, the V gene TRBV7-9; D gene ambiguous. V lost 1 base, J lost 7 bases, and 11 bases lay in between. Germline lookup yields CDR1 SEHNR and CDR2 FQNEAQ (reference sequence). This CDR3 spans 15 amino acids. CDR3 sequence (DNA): TGTGCCAGCAGCTTAGTAGAGGGAAGGAATTCACCCCTCCACTTT. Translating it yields CASSLVEGRNSPLHF.

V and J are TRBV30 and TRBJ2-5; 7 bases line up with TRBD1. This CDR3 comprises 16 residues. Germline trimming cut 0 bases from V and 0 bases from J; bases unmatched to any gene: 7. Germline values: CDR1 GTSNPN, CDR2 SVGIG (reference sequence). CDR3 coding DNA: TGTGCCTGGAGTGTCCGGGACAGTTGGTACCAAGAGACCCAGTACTTC. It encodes CAWSVRDSWYQETQYF.

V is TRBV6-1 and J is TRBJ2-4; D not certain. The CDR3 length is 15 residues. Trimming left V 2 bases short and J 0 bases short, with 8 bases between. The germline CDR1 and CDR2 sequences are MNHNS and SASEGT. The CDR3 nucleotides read TGTGCCAGCAGTGAACTGGAGTTAGCCAAAAACATTCAGTACTTC. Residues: CASSELELAKNIQYF.

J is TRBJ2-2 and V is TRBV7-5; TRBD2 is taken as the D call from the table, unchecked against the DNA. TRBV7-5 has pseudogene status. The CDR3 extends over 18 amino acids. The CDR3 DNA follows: TGTGCCAGAAGCCCCTCGGGACTAGCCCTCTTAATGGGAGGGGAGCTGTTTTTT. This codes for CARSPSGLALLMGGELFF.

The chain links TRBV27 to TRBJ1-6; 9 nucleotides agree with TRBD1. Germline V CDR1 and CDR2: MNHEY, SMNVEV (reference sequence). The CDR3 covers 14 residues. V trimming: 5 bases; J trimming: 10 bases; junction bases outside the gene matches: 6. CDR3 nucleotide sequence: TGTGCCAGCAGTCCGGGGACAGGGCGGTCACCCCTCCACTTT. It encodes CASSPGTGRSPLHF.

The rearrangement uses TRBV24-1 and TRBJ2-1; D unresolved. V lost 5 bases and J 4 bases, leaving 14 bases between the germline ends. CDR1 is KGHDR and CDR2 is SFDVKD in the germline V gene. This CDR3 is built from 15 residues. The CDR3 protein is CATSGERVGYNEQFF. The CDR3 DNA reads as TGTGCCACCAGTGGAGAACGGGTCGGTTACAATGAGCAGTTCTTC.

Here the CDR3 reads CASSPLGQISNQPQHF. The CDR3 nucleotides are TGTGCCAGCTCACCACTGGGACAGATTAGCAATCAGCCCCAGCATTTT. The chain recombines TRBV18 with TRBJ1-5, with TRBD1 identical over 7 bases. Looked up from germline, CDR1 is KGHSH and CDR2 is LQKENI. The CDR3 contains 16 residues. Trimming removed 1 base from V and 0 bases from J; junction bases left unmatched: 3.

The CDR3: CASSFTGDEQYF. CDR3 bases: TGCGCCAGCAGTTTTACAGGGGACGAGCAGTACTTC. The V gene is TRBV5-1, the J gene TRBJ2-7, with 7 bases fitting TRBD1. The germline CDR1 and CDR2 sequences are SGHRS and YFSETQ. There are 12 residues in the CDR3. V lost 5 bases and J lost 5; bases outside the gene matches: 4.

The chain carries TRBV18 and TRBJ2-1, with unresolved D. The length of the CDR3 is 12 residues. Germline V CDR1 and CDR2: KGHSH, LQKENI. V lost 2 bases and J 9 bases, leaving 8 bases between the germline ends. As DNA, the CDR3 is TGTGCCAGCTCACCAGTGGTCGGTGAGCAGTTCTTC. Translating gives CASSPVVGEQFF.

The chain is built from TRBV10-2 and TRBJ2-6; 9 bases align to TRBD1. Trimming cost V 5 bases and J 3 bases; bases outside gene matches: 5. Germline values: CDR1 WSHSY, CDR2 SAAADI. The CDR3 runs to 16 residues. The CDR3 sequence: CASSLGQGSGANVLTF. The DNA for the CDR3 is TGCGCCAGCAGTCTCGGACAGGGGAGTGGGGCCAACGTCCTGACTTTC.

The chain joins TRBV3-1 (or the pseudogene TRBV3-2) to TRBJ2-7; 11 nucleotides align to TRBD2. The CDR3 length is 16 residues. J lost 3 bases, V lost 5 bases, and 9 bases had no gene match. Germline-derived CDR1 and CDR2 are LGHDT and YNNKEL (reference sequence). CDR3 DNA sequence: TGTGCCAGCAGCTTTTCTAGCGGGGGGAGTGTCTACGAGCAGTACTTC. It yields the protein CASSFSSGGSVYEQYF.

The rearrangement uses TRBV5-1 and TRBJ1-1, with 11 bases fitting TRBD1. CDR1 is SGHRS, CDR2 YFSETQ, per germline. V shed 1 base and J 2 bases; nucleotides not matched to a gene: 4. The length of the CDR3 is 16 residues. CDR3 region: CASSLYWTGGNTEAFF. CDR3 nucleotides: TGCGCCAGCAGCTTGTACTGGACAGGGGGCAACACTGAAGCTTTCTTT.

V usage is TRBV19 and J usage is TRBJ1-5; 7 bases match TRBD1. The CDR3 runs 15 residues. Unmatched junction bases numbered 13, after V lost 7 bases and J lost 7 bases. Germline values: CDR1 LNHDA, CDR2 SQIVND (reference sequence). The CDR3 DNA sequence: TGTGCCAGTAATACGGACAGGTTGGTTATGCAGCCCCAGCATTTT. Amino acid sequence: CASNTDRLVMQPQHF.

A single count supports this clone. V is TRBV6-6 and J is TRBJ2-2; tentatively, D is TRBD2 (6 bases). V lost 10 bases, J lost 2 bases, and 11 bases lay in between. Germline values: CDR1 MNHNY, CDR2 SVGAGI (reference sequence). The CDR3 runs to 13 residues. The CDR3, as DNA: TGTGCCACTCGGGACTTTAACACCGGGGAGCTGTTTTTT. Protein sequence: CATRDFNTGELFF.

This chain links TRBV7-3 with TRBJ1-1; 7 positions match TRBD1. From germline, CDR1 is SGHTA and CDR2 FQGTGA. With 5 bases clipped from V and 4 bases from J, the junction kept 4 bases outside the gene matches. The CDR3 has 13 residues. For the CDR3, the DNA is TGTGCCAGCAGCCGTACAGGGGCCACTGAAGCTTTCTTT. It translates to CASSRTGATEAFF. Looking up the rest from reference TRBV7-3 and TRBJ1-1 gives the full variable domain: GAGVSQTPSNKVTEKGKYVELRCDPISGHTALYWYRQSLGQGPEFLIYFQGTGAADDSGLPNDRFFAVRPEGSVSTLKIQRTERGDSAVYLCASSRTGATEAFFGQGTRLTVV.

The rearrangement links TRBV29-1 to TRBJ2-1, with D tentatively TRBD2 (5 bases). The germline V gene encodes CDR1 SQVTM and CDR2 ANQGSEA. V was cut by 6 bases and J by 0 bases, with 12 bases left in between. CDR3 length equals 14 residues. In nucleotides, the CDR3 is TGCAGCGTGGTGGACTTATACTCCTACAATGAGCAGTTCTTC. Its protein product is CSVVDLYSYNEQFF.

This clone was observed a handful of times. The CDR3 DNA sequence: TGTGCCAGCAGACATCAGGGGGCGGTGAACACTGAAGCTTTCTTT. Its translation: CASRHQGAVNTEAFF. This chain links TRBV2 with TRBJ1-1; 8 positions match TRBD1. V shed 6 bases, J shed 0 bases, and the junction held 6 bases outside the gene matches. Germline V gives CDR1 SNHLY, CDR2 FYNNEI. The CDR3 contains 15 residues. The full variable domain, completed using reference TRBV2 and TRBJ1-1, is EPEVTQTPSHQVTQMGQEVILRCVPISNHLYFYWYRQILGQKVEFLVSFYNNEISEKSEIFDDQFSVERPDGSNFTLKIRSTKLEDSAMYFCASRHQGAVNTEAFFGQGTRLTVV.

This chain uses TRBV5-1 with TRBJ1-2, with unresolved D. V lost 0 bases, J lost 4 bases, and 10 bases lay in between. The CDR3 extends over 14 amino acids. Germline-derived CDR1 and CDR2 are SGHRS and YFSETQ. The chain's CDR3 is CASSLGDSFYGYTF. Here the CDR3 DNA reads TGCGCCAGCAGCTTGGGCGATAGCTTCTATGGCTACACCTTC.

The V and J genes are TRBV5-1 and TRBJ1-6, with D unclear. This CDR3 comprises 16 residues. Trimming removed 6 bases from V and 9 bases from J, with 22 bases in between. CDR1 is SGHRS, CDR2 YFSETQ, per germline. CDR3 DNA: TGCGCCAGCACTTTAGAGAAGGGAGTCCGGGCTTCACCCCTCCACTTT. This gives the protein CASTLEKGVRASPLHF.

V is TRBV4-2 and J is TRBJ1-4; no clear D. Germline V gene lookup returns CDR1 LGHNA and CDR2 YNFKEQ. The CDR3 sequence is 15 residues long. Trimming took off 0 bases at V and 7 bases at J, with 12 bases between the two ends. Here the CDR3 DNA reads TGTGCCAGCAGCCAAGAAGCGGGCGAAGGTGAAAAACTGTTTTTT. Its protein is CASSQEAGEGEKLFF.

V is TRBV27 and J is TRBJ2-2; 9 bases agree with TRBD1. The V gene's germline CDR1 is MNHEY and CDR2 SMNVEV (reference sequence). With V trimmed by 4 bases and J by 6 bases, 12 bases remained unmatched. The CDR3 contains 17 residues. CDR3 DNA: TGTGCCAGCAGTTGGGGACAGGGAGGGGGGATCGCCGGGGAGCTGTTTTTT. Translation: CASSWGQGGGIAGELFF.

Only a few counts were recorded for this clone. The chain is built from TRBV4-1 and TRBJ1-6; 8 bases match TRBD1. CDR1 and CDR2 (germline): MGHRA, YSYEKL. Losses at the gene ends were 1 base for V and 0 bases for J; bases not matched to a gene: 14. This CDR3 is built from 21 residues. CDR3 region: CASSQGGPGTGFSSYNSPLHF. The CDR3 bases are TGCGCCAGCAGCCAAGGGGGGCCCGGGACAGGCTTTAGCTCCTATAATTCACCCCTCCACTTT.

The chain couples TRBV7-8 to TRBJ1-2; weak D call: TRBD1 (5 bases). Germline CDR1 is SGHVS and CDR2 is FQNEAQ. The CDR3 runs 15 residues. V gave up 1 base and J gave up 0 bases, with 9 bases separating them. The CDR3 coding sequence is TGTGCCAGCAGCTTAGGGGCAGGGTCTAACTATGGCTACACCTTC. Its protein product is CASSLGAGSNYGYTF.

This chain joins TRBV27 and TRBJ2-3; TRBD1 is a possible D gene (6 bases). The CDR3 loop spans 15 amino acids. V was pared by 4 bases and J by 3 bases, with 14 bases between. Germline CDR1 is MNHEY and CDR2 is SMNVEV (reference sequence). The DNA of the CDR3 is TGTGCCAGCAGTTATCTCGGAACAGGGACAGATACGCAGTATTTT. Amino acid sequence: CASSYLGTGTDTQYF.

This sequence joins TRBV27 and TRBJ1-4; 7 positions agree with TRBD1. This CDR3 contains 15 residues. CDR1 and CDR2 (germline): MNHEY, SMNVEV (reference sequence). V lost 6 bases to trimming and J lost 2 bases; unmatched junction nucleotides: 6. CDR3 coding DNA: TGTGCCAGCAGAAGAGACAGGGCTACTAATGAAAAACTGTTTTTT. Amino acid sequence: CASRRDRATNEKLFF.

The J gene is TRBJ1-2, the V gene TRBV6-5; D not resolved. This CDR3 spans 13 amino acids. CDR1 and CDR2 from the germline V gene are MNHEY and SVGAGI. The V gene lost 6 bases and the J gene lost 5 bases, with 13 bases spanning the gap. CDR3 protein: CASSVQEAYGYTF. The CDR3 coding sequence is TGTGCCAGCAGCGTTCAGGAAGCTTATGGCTACACCTTC.

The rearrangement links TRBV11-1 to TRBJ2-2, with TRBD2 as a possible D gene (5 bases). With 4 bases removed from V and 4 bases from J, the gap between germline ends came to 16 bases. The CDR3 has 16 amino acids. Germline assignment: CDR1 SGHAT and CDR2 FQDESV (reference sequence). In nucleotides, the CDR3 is TGTGCCAGCAGCTCCCCTGCGAGCGGCGGCACCGGGGAGCTGTTTTTT. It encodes CASSSPASGGTGELFF. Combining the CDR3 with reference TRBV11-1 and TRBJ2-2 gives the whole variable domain EAEVAQSPRYKITEKSQAVAFWCDPISGHATLYWYRQILGQGPELLVQFQDESVVDDSQLPKDRFSAERLKGVDSTLKIQPAELGDSAMYLCASSSPASGGTGELFFGEGSRLTVL.

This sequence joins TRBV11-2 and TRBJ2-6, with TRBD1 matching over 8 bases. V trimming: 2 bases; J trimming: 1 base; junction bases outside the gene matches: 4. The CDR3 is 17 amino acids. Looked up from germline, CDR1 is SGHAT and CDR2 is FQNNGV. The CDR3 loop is CASSLRTGYSGANVLTF. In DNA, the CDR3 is TGTGCCAGCAGCTTAAGGACAGGGTATTCTGGGGCCAACGTCCTGACTTTC.